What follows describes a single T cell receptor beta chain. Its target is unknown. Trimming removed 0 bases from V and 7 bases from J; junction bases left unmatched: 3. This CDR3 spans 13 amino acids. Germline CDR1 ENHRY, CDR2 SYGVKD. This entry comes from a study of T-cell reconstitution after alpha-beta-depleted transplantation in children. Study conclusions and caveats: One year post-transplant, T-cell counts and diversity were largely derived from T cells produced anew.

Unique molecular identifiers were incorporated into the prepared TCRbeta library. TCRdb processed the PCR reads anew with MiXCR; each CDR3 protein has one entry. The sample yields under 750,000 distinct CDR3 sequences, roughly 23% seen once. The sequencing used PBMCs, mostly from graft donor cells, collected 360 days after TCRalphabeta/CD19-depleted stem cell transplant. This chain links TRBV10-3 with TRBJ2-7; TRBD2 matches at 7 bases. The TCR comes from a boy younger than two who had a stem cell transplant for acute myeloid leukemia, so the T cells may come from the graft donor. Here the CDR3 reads CAISESLGGEQYF. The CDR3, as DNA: TGTGCCATCAGTGAGTCGTTGGGGGGGGAGCAGTACTTC.